The sequence of this T cell receptor beta chain was determined in a study of shared clonotypes between healthy human individuals. Study-wide background: Ranging from 18 to 49 in age, donors were two women and a few men.

Germline V gene lookup returns CDR1 MGHRA and CDR2 YSYEKL. V was pared by 2 bases and J by 3 bases, with 11 bases between. The CDR3 has 15 amino acids. Concerning this clone itself: Its antigen is unidentified.

Naive CD8 populations comprised CD45RO-negative cells positively selected for CCR7, excluding terminally differentiated effector memory CD45RA+ cells. Study-wide findings and caveats: With few donors, the genetic and exposure-history diversity represented was limited.

The authors ran the assay at deep level. Sequencing used immunoSEQ multiplex PCR; TCRdb keeps in-frame clones, though not all of them. The sample contains nearly 2 million clones, about 95% of which appear only once. This TCR was sampled from a man aged 18-30 years in good health. The V and J genes are TRBV4-1 and TRBJ2-1; the D is unclear. The sequenced material came from naive CD8+ T cells sorted from blood. The CDR3 coding sequence is TGCGCCAGCAGCCAAAGGGATAGTGGCTACAATGAGCAGTTCTTC. Its protein is CASSQRDSGYNEQFF.